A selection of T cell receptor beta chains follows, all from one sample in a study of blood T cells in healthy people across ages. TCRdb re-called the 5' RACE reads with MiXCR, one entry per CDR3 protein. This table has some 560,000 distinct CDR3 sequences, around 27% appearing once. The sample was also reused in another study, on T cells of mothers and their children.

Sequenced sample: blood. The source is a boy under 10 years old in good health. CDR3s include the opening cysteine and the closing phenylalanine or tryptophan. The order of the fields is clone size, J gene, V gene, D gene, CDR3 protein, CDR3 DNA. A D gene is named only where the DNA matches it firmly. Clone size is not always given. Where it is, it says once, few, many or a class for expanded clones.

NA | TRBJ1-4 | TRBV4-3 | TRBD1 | CASSRTGSNEKLFF | TGCGCCAGCAGCCGGACAGGGTCCAATGAAAAACTGTTTTTT
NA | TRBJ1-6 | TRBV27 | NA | CASSLEVWGNSPLHF | TGTGCCAGCAGTTTAGAGGTGTGGGGAAATTCACCCCTCCACTTT
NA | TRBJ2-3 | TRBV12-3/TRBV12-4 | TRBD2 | CASKLRRGAGASTDTQYF | TGTGCCAGCAAATTACGGCGGGGGGCCGGGGCTAGCACAGATACGCAGTATTTT
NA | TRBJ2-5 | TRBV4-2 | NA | CASSQWDQETQYF | TGTGCCAGCAGCCAATGGGACCAAGAGACCCAGTACTTC
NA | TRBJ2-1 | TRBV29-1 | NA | CSVEKFTSYNEQFF | TGCAGCGTTGAAAAGTTTACTTCCTACAATGAGCAGTTCTTC
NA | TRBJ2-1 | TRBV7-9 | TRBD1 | CASSLGRDSNLQFF | TGTGCCAGCAGCTTAGGTAGGGACAGCAACCTGCAGTTCTTC
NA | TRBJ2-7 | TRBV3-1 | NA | CASSQVESGYEPYF | TGTGCCAGCAGCCAAGTCGAGTCGGGCTACGAGCCGTACTTC
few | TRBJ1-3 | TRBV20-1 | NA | CSARVGTSGNTIYF | TGCAGTGCTAGAGTAGGCACCTCTGGAAACACCATATATTTT
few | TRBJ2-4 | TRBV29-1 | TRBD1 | CSVQLTGERNIQYF | TGCAGCGTCCAACTGACAGGGGAAAGAAACATTCAGTACTTC
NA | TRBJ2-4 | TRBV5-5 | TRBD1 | CASRMDRALKNIQYF | TGTGCCAGCAGGATGGACAGGGCCCTCAAAAACATTCAGTACTTC
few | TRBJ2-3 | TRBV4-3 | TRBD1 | CASSQDRLAGGSADTQYF | TGCGCCAGCAGCCAAGACCGTCTGGCAGGGGGCTCCGCAGATACGCAGTATTTT
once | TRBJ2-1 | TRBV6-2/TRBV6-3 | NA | CASSYPRTPYNEQFF | TGTGCCAGTAGTTATCCTCGGACGCCCTACAATGAGCAGTTCTTC
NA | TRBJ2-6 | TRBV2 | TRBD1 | CASRGQGGSGANVLTF | TGTGCCAGCAGGGGACAGGGCGGTTCGGGGGCCAACGTCCTGACTTTC
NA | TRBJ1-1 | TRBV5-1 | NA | CASSLKRGGTEAFF | TGCGCCAGCAGCCTCAAGCGGGGGGGCACTGAAGCTTTCTTT
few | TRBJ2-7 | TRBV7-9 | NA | CASRGLRDEQYF | TGTGCCAGCAGGGGGTTGAGGGACGAGCAGTACTTC
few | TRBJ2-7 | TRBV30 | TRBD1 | CAWSRDRDYEQYF | TGTGCCTGGAGTCGGGACAGAGATTACGAGCAGTACTTC
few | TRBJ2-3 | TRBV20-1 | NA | CSASVAAVSTDTQYF | TGCAGTGCTAGTGTTGCAGCGGTGAGCACAGATACGCAGTATTTT
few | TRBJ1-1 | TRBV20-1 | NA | CSAGQGFSPEAFF | TGCAGTGCCGGGCAGGGGTTCAGCCCTGAAGCTTTCTTT
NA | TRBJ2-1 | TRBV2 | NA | CASRGLSVNEQFF | TGTGCCAGCAGGGGCCTATCTGTTAATGAGCAGTTCTTC
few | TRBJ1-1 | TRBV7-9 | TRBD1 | CASSAYRGRGTREAFF | TGTGCCAGCAGTGCCTACAGGGGGCGTGGAACCCGGGAAGCTTTCTTT
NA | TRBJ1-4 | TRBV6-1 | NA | CASSEGRRVEKLFF | TGTGCCAGCAGTGAAGGGAGGCGAGTGGAAAAACTGTTTTTT
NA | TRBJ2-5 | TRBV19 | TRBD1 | CASSRIGTADGTQYF | TGTGCCAGTAGTCGAATTGGGACAGCAGACGGGACCCAGTACTTC
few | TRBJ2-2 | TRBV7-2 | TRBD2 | CASSYRTSGVVRELFF | TGTGCCAGCAGCTACCGGACTAGCGGAGTAGTCAGGGAGCTGTTTTTT
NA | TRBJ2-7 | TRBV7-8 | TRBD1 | CASSPGTGYKQYF | TGTGCCAGCAGCCCCGGGACAGGGTATAAGCAGTACTTC
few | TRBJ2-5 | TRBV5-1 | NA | CASRLTKGETQYF | TGCGCCAGCAGACTCACAAAGGGGGAGACCCAGTACTTC
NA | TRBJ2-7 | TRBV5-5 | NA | CASSPTVGRTYEQYF | TGTGCCAGCAGCCCCACAGTTGGGAGAACCTACGAGCAGTACTTC
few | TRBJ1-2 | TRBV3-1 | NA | CASSPYYRVSNYGYTF | TGTGCCAGCAGCCCGTACTACAGAGTTTCTAACTATGGCTACACCTTC
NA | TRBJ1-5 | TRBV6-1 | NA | CASSYNGGQPQHF | TGTGCCAGCAGTTACAATGGTGGTCAGCCCCAGCATTTT
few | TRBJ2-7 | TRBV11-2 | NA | CASSPRTEGYEQYF | TGTGCCAGCAGCCCCCGGACAGAGGGGTACGAGCAGTACTTC
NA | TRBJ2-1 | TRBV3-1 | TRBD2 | CASSQVVSGSSYNEQFF | TGTGCCAGCAGCCAAGTGGTTAGCGGGAGTTCCTACAATGAGCAGTTCTTC
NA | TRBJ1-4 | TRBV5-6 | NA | CASSSRGGTNEKLFF | TGTGCCAGCAGCTCCCGGGGGGGGACTAATGAAAAACTGTTTTTT
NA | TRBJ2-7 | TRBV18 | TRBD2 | CASSPGGVDDQYF | TGTGCCAGCTCACCGGGAGGGGTTGACGATCAGTACTTC
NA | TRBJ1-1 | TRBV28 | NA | CASSSPLRGANTEAFF | TGTGCCAGCAGTTCCCCCTTGAGAGGGGCCAACACTGAAGCTTTCTTT
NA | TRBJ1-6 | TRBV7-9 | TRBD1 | CASSQQAGTGVSPLHF | TGTGCTAGCAGCCAGCAAGCCGGGACAGGGGTTTCACCCCTCCACTTT
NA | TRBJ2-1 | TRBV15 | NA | CATLSGNEQFF | TGTGCCACCCTTAGCGGTAATGAGCAGTTCTTC
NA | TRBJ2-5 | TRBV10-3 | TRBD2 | CAISGTSGGAYGTQETQYF | TGTGCCATCAGTGGGACTAGCGGGGGGGCCTATGGTACTCAAGAGACCCAGTACTTC
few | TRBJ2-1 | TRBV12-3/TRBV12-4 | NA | CASSPRGPNEQFF | TGTGCCAGCAGTCCCCGGGGGCCGAATGAGCAGTTCTTC
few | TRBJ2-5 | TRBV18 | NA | CASSPLGTTQETQYF | TGTGCCAGCTCACCTCTTGGGACAACACAAGAGACCCAGTACTTC
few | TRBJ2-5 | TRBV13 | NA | CASSLSLEETQYF | TGTGCCAGCAGCTTAAGTCTCGAAGAGACCCAGTACTTC
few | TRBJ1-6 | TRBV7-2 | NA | CASSPDPNSPLHF | TGTGCCAGCAGCCCGGACCCGAATTCACCCCTCCACTTT
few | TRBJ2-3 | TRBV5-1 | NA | CASSPRRSRDTQYF | TGCGCCAGCAGCCCCCGAAGGAGCAGAGATACGCAGTATTTT
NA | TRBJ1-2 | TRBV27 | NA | CATDLGDDAGYTF | TGTGCCACCGACCTGGGGGATGATGCTGGCTACACCTTC
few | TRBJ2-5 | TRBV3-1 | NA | CASSHPRGGQETQYF | TGTGCCAGCAGCCACCCCCGAGGGGGCCAAGAGACCCAGTACTTC
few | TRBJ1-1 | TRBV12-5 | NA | CASALGGGNTEAFF | TGTGCTAGTGCCCTTGGAGGGGGGAACACTGAAGCTTTCTTT